A single sample gave rise to the 7 T cell receptor beta chains below, sequenced in a study of T cell responses to AZD1222 COVID-19 vaccine. TCRdb keeps only in-frame clones here, not all; method: immunoSEQ multiplex PCR. The data hold 150,000 to 200,000 clones, with about 86% observed a single time. Sequenced material: peripheral blood, taken on day 0 of AZD1222 vaccination. These receptors all come from an adult in good health.

This chain uses TRBV28 with TRBJ2-7, with 12 bases aligning to TRBD2. Germline values: CDR1 MDHEN, CDR2 SYDVKM. The V and J ends lost 5 bases and 3 bases, in that order; junction bases with no gene match: 8. The length of the CDR3 is 16 residues. This CDR3 reads CASSPWTSGDLYEQYF. The DNA for the CDR3 is TGTGCCAGCAGTCCCTGGACTAGCGGGGATCTCTACGAGCAGTACTTC.

The chain has TRBV18 and TRBJ1-2, with D perhaps TRBD1 (5 bases). Germline CDR1 reads KGHSH; CDR2 reads LQKENI. This CDR3 spans 15 amino acids. Trimming took 4 bases from V and 7 from J, leaving 19 bases between them. In DNA, the CDR3 is TGTGCCAGCTCACGATCTGGGGAGGAGGGGAGTGGCTACACCTTC. It yields the protein CASSRSGEEGSGYTF.

The rearrangement joins TRBV19 to TRBJ2-7; no clear D. The length of the CDR3 is 14 residues. Deletions cut 1 base from V and 0 bases from J, with 7 bases between. The germline V gene has CDR1 LNHDA and CDR2 SQIVND (reference sequence). The CDR3 reads CASSIGHNSYEQYF. For the CDR3, the DNA is TGTGCCAGTAGTATAGGCCACAACTCCTACGAGCAGTACTTC.

This chain uses TRBV5-1 with TRBJ2-6, with a weak D call TRBD1 (6 bases). The germline V gene has CDR1 SGHRS and CDR2 YFSETQ. CDR3 length: 17 residues. Trimming stripped 4 bases from V and 0 bases from J, with 14 bases between. The CDR3 loop is CASSTGTSISGANVLTF. The CDR3 coding sequence is TGCGCCAGCAGCACCGGGACAAGTATCTCTGGGGCCAACGTCCTGACTTTC.

The genes are TRBV2 and TRBJ1-5; TRBD1 agrees at 9 bases. The CDR3 is made up of 18 amino acids. With 3 bases clipped from V and 5 bases from J, the junction kept 14 bases outside the gene matches. Looked up from germline, CDR1 is SNHLY and CDR2 is FYNNEI. The CDR3 protein is CASSDRTGVGFRDQPQHF. The CDR3 coding sequence is TGTGCCAGCAGTGATAGGACAGGGGTTGGGTTTCGTGATCAGCCCCAGCATTTT.

V gene TRBV5-1 combines with J gene TRBJ2-7; a possible D gene is TRBD2 (6 bases). Deletions cut 0 bases from V and 5 bases from J, with 15 bases between. CDR1 is SGHRS and CDR2 is YFSETQ in the germline V gene. CDR3 length equals 15 residues. The DNA of the CDR3 is TGCGCCAGCAGCTTGGCCGGGACTGCCTTCCACGAGCAGTACTTC. Its translation: CASSLAGTAFHEQYF.

This rearrangement joins TRBV5-1 to TRBJ2-5, with 9 bases lining up with TRBD2. CDR1 and CDR2 (germline): SGHRS, YFSETQ. The CDR3 covers 18 residues. Trimming cost V 4 bases and J 3 bases; bases outside gene matches: 16. The CDR3 loop reads CASSPGTSRDMGKETQYF. The CDR3 nucleotides read TGCGCCAGCAGCCCAGGGACTAGCCGGGACATGGGAAAAGAGACCCAGTACTTC.